The 28 T cell receptor beta chains below come from one sample, sequenced in a study of technical replicates of blood from several donors. Clones were sequenced by immunoSEQ multiplex PCR, and TCRdb holds only the in-frame ones, with some missing. The sample comprises over 85,000 clones, roughly 95% of which are singletons, and around 0.37% rests with the top ten. The source material was T cells isolated from PBMCs. These receptors all stem from a human donor in good health.

The J gene is TRBJ2-3, the V gene TRBV9, with a weak D call TRBD2 (5 bases). The CDR3 sequence is 15 residues long. Per the germline V gene, CDR1 is SGDLS and CDR2 is YYNGEE. Trimming left V 0 bases short and J 1 base short, with 9 bases between. For the CDR3, the DNA is TGTGCCAGCAGCGTAGAGTCTAGCCGCACAGATACGCAGTATTTT. Protein: CASSVESSRTDTQYF.

The V gene is TRBV4-3, the J gene TRBJ2-2; D is uncertain. In germline, CDR1 is LGHNA, CDR2 YSLEER. The CDR3 sequence is 14 residues long. Trimming removed 2 bases at V and 5 bases at J, with 9 bases between. The CDR3 DNA sequence: TGCGCCAGCAGCCAACAGGTTGGAACCGGGGAGCTGTTTTTT. Translating it yields CASSQQVGTGELFF.

The chain joins TRBV28 to TRBJ2-7, with 7 bases that match TRBD1. The V gene's germline CDR1 is MDHEN and CDR2 SYDVKM. The CDR3 runs 14 residues. V shed 5 bases and J 4 bases; nucleotides not matched to a gene: 8. The CDR3 DNA reads TGTGCCAGCAGTCCCCCCTTACAGGGGTACGAGCAGTACTTC. Amino acid sequence: CASSPPLQGYEQYF.

V gene TRBV4-1 combines with J gene TRBJ2-5; D is unclear. Germline V lookup: CDR1 MGHRA, CDR2 YSYEKL. Trimming stripped 1 base from V and 5 bases from J, with 5 bases between. The CDR3 runs 12 residues. CDR3 residues: CASSQVMETQYF. The CDR3 DNA reads as TGCGCCAGCAGCCAAGTAATGGAGACCCAGTACTTC.

CDR3 DNA: TGTGCCAGTAGTATATCAGAGGCGGGGACAGGGACGAAAGCTTTCTTT. Protein: CASSISEAGTGTKAFF. This chain uses TRBV19 with TRBJ1-1; TRBD1 matches 9 bases. V lost 2 bases to trimming and J lost 9 bases; unmatched junction nucleotides: 13. CDR3 size: 16 residues. Germline V CDR1 and CDR2: LNHDA, SQIVND (reference sequence).

The V gene is TRBV2, the J gene TRBJ1-1; D call uncertain. The germline V gene has CDR1 SNHLY and CDR2 FYNNEI. CDR3 length: 12 residues. V was shortened by 9 bases and J by 1 base, with 9 bases between the two germline ends. CDR3 in amino acids: CARLNRNTEAFF. For the CDR3, the DNA is TGTGCCAGACTAAATCGGAACACTGAAGCTTTCTTT.

The J gene is TRBJ1-1, the V gene TRBV29-1; D not resolved. Germline assignment: CDR1 SQVTM and CDR2 ANQGSEA. The CDR3 consists of 16 residues. V lost 4 bases and J 1 base, leaving 19 bases between the germline ends. CDR3 amino acids: CSVAFVLQRENTEAFF. CDR3 coding DNA: TGCAGCGTTGCCTTCGTCCTACAGCGGGAGAACACTGAAGCTTTCTTT.

The chain uses TRBV7-9 and TRBJ2-1, with 8 bases identical to TRBD2. V was pared by 0 bases and J by 0 bases, with 7 bases of the junction left unmatched. The germline gives CDR1 SEHNR, CDR2 FQNEAQ (reference sequence). The CDR3 has 18 amino acids. Written as DNA, the CDR3 is TGTGCCAGCAGCTTAGCAGGAAGCGGGAGTAGCTCCTACAATGAGCAGTTCTTC. Protein: CASSLAGSGSSSYNEQFF.

Comments on this clone: This CDR3 is also generated by other DNA sequences in the sample. This rearrangement joins TRBV5-1 to TRBJ2-2, with TRBD2 identical over 12 bases. Per the germline V gene, CDR1 is SGHRS and CDR2 is YFSETQ. V dropped 4 bases and J dropped 7; count of bases not matched to a gene: 8. The CDR3 runs to 16 residues. Here the CDR3 DNA reads TGCGCCAGCAGCGGTAGACTAGCGGGAGCGGGCGGGGAGCTGTTTTTT. It translates to CASSGRLAGAGGELFF.

The chain carries TRBV2 and TRBJ2-1; the match to TRBD2 covers 12 bases. This CDR3 has 15 amino acids. The V segment lost 6 bases and the J segment 4 bases; nucleotides outside the gene matches: 4. The germline V gene encodes CDR1 SNHLY and CDR2 FYNNEI. CDR3 region: CASRGGLAGYNEQFF. The CDR3, as DNA: TGTGCCAGCAGAGGAGGACTAGCGGGGTACAATGAGCAGTTCTTC.

V is TRBV7-9 and J is TRBJ1-2; 8 bases align to TRBD1. The V gene end was trimmed by 1 base and the J gene end by 7 bases; junction bases not matched to a gene: 5. CDR1 is SEHNR and CDR2 is FQNEAQ in the germline V gene (reference sequence). The CDR3 has 14 residues. The CDR3 reads CASSLGQGNAGYTF. Written as DNA, the CDR3 is TGTGCCAGCAGCTTAGGACAGGGGAATGCTGGCTACACCTTC.

The DNA of the CDR3 is TGCGCCAGCAGCCTAAGCGGGAGCTCCTACAATGAGCAGTTCTTC. Its translation: CASSLSGSSYNEQFF. The V call is TRBV4-3, the J call TRBJ2-1; 8 positions agree with TRBD2. Germline V gives CDR1 LGHNA, CDR2 YSLEER. CDR3 length: 15 residues. With 4 bases clipped from V and 0 bases from J, the junction kept 2 bases outside the gene matches.

This clone was recorded only once. The chain joins TRBV5-4 to TRBJ1-3, with unresolved D. V was pared by 0 bases and J by 4 bases, with 5 bases between. The CDR3 has 13 residues. The germline V gene has CDR1 SGHNT and CDR2 YYREEE (reference sequence). The CDR3: CASSLDLGNTIYF. CDR3 nucleotides: TGTGCCAGCAGCTTGGACCTAGGAAACACCATATATTTT.

CDR3 bases: TGTGCCAGCAGTGCAGGGATCAATCAGCCCCAGCATTTT. This sequence encodes CASSAGINQPQHF. The gene calls are TRBV2 and TRBJ1-5; the D gene is possibly TRBD1 (5 bases). Deletions cut 4 bases from V and 3 bases from J, with 7 bases between. CDR3 length: 13 residues. CDR1 and CDR2 from the germline V gene are SNHLY and FYNNEI.

J is TRBJ1-1 and V is TRBV15, with D unresolved. CDR1 is LNHNV, CDR2 YYDKDF, per germline (reference sequence). This CDR3 is 13 amino acids long. Deletions cut 7 bases from V and 1 base from J, with 10 bases between. The CDR3 coding sequence is TGTGCCACCACTCTCAGGTGGAACACTGAAGCTTTCTTT. It translates to CATTLRWNTEAFF.

This chain joins TRBV5-3 and TRBJ2-5; D call uncertain. TRBV5-3 is treated as an ORF (open reading frame) with a function not yet certain. The V and J ends lost 4 bases and 4 bases respectively, with 5 bases between them. This CDR3 has 11 residues. CDR3 in amino acids: CARSPVETQYF. CDR3 nucleotide sequence: TGTGCCAGAAGCCCAGTAGAGACCCAGTACTTC.

The J gene is TRBJ2-7, the V gene TRBV13, with 10 nucleotides matching TRBD1. Per the germline V gene, CDR1 is PRHDT and CDR2 is FYEKMQ (reference sequence). The CDR3 covers 16 residues. V lost 6 bases, J lost 4 bases, and 12 bases stayed unmatched. CDR3: CASRKVLDRGPYEQYF. DNA for the CDR3: TGTGCCAGCAGGAAAGTGCTTGACAGGGGGCCGTACGAGCAGTACTTC.

This sequence joins TRBV30 and TRBJ1-3, with D maybe TRBD1 (5 bases). CDR1 and CDR2 from the germline V gene are GTSNPN and SVGIG (reference sequence). This CDR3 spans 16 amino acids. Trimming stripped 0 bases from V and 4 bases from J, with 16 bases between. The CDR3 reads CAWSVLWQGSGNTIYF. Here the CDR3 DNA reads TGTGCCTGGAGTGTACTGTGGCAGGGATCCGGAAACACCATATATTTT. Filled out from reference TRBV30 and TRBJ1-3, the complete variable domain reads SQTIHQWPATLVQPVGSPLSLECTVEGTSNPNLYWYRQAAGRGLQLLFYSVGIGQISSEVPQNLSASRPQDRQFILSSKKLLLSDSGFYLCAWSVLWQGSGNTIYFGEGSWLTVV.

J is TRBJ1-2 and V is TRBV7-9; maybe TRBD1 (6 bases). CDR1 is SEHNR and CDR2 is FQNEAQ in the germline V gene (reference sequence). V was pared by 0 bases and J by 7 bases, with 15 bases between. CDR3 size: 15 residues. The CDR3 spells CASSLAVGAFPGYTF. In nucleotides, the CDR3 is TGTGCCAGCAGCTTAGCGGTGGGGGCCTTTCCTGGCTACACCTTC.

The V gene is TRBV27, the J gene TRBJ2-1, with 8 positions matching TRBD2. This CDR3 is built from 17 residues. V gave up 5 bases and J gave up 2 bases; unmatched junction bases: 11. Looked up from germline, CDR1 is MNHEY and CDR2 is SMNVEV (reference sequence). CDR3 DNA sequence: TGTGCCAGCAGTATGATTGTCACGGGACTAGCCTACAATGAGCAGTTCTTC. Translating gives CASSMIVTGLAYNEQFF.

The chain carries TRBV19 and TRBJ2-1; D remains unclear. Germline V CDR1 and CDR2: LNHDA, SQIVND (reference sequence). V lost 3 bases to trimming and J lost 5 bases, with 11 bases between them. The CDR3 covers 14 residues. The chain's CDR3 is CASSITTHHNEQFF. DNA for the CDR3: TGTGCCAGTAGTATCACGACACACCACAATGAGCAGTTCTTC.

This chain links TRBV11-3 with TRBJ2-1, with 8 bases aligning to TRBD2. CDR1 and CDR2 from the germline V gene are SGHNT and YENEEA. This CDR3 contains 16 residues. V dropped 5 bases and J dropped 4; count of bases not matched to a gene: 10. The CDR3 region is CASSPGTRVAYNEQFF. CDR3 nucleotides: TGTGCCAGCAGCCCGGGGACTAGGGTGGCATACAATGAGCAGTTCTTC. The full variable domain, with the rest looked up from reference TRBV11-3 and TRBJ2-1, is EAGVVQSPRYKIIEKKQPVAFWCNPISGHNTLYWYLQNLGQGPELLIRYENEEAVDDSQLPKDRFSAERLKGVDSTLKIQPAELGDSAVYLCASSPGTRVAYNEQFFGPGTRLTVL.

The chain's CDR3 is CASSQSRGDYNEQFF. CDR3 sequence (DNA): TGCGCCAGCAGCCAAAGCAGGGGCGATTACAATGAGCAGTTCTTC. The V gene is TRBV4-1, the J gene TRBJ2-1, with D maybe TRBD1 (6 bases). CDR1 is MGHRA, CDR2 YSYEKL, per germline. The CDR3 totals 15 residues. Trimming pared 2 bases from V and 4 bases from J, leaving 12 bases between.

The chain carries TRBV7-9 and TRBJ2-1; 11 bases are a match to TRBD2. Germline assignment: CDR1 SEHNR and CDR2 FQNEAQ (reference sequence). This CDR3 has 18 amino acids. The ends lost 1 base at V and 3 bases at J; junction bases unmatched: 8. CDR3 region: CASSLGSLAGADYNEQFF. The CDR3 region has the DNA TGTGCCAGCAGCTTAGGGTCACTAGCGGGAGCGGACTACAATGAGCAGTTCTTC.

The V gene is TRBV9, the J gene TRBJ2-1; TRBD2 matches at 8 bases. CDR3 length: 14 amino acids. Trimming cost V 7 bases and J 5 bases; bases outside gene matches: 8. Germline values: CDR1 SGDLS, CDR2 YYNGEE. CDR3 amino acids: CASSPSGSDNEQFF. The CDR3 coding sequence is TGTGCCAGCTCCCCCAGCGGGAGCGACAATGAGCAGTTCTTC. Supplemented by reference TRBV9 and TRBJ2-1, the full variable domain reads DSGVTQTPKHLITATGQRVTLRCSPRSGDLSVYWYQQSLDQGLQFLIQYYNGEERAKGNILERFSAQQFPDLHSELNLSSLELGDSALYFCASSPSGSDNEQFFGPGTRLTVL.

The V and J genes are TRBV5-1 and TRBJ1-2; 8 bases are a match to TRBD1. Germline V gives CDR1 SGHRS, CDR2 YFSETQ. Trimming at V came to 0 bases and at J to 4 bases, leaving 2 bases not matched to a gene. The CDR3 is 14 residues long. CDR3 loop: CASSLDGTGYGYTF. In DNA, the CDR3 is TGCGCCAGCAGCTTGGATGGGACAGGCTATGGCTACACCTTC.

The chain links TRBV11-3 to TRBJ1-1; D remains ambiguous. The CDR3 runs to 13 residues. The V gene's germline CDR1 is SGHNT and CDR2 YENEEA. Between the trimmed V and J ends, which lost 1 base and 1 base, there was a span of 4 bases. DNA for the CDR3: TGTGCCAGCAGCTTAGGAGAGAACACTGAAGCTTTCTTT. Translating it yields CASSLGENTEAFF. The complete variable domain, with remaining parts taken from reference TRBV11-3 and TRBJ1-1, reads EAGVVQSPRYKIIEKKQPVAFWCNPISGHNTLYWYLQNLGQGPELLIRYENEEAVDDSQLPKDRFSAERLKGVDSTLKIQPAELGDSAVYLCASSLGENTEAFFGQGTRLTVV.

The chain employs TRBV7-3 and TRBJ2-3; no reliable D call. The germline V and J ends were trimmed by 0 bases and 2 bases, with 9 bases remaining between them. This CDR3 is built from 15 residues. Germline V CDR1 and CDR2: SGHTA, FQGTGA. In nucleotides, the CDR3 is TGTGCCAGCAGCTTAACGTATGGCCCCACAGATACGCAGTATTTT. This codes for CASSLTYGPTDTQYF.